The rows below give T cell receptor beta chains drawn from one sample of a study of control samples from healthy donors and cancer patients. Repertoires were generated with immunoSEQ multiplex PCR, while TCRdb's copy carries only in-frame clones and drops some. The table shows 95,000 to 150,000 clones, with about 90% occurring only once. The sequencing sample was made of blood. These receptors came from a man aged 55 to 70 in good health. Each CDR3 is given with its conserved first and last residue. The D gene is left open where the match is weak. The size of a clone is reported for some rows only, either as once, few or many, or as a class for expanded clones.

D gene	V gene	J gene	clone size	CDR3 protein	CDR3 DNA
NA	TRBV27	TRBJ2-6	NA	CASKRGSGANVLTF	TGTGCCAGCAAGAGGGGCTCTGGGGCCAACGTCCTGACTTTC
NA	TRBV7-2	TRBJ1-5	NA	CASSPYASNQPQHF	TGTGCCAGCAGCCCCTACGCGAGCAACCAGCCCCAGCATTTT
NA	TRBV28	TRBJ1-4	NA	CASSPDEVGKLFF	TGTGCCAGCAGTCCCGACGAAGTGGGGAAACTGTTTTTT
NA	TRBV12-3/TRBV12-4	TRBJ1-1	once	CASRWGPNTEAFF	TGTGCCAGCAGATGGGGACCCAACACTGAAGCTTTCTTT
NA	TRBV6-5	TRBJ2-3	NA	CASRGGLIHTDTQYF	TGTGCCAGCAGGGGGGGATTGATCCACACAGATACGCAGTATTTT
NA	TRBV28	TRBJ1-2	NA	CASSLGGATGYTF	TGTGCCAGCAGTTTAGGGGGGGCAACTGGCTACACCTTC
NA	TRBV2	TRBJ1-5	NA	CASAFRGNQPQHF	TGTGCCAGCGCCTTTCGGGGCAATCAGCCCCAGCATTTT
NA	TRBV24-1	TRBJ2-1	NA	CATSDTGAGYEQFF	TGTGCCACCAGTGATACAGGGGCGGGATATGAGCAGTTCTTC
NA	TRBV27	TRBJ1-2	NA	CASSLSGNYGYTF	TGTGCCAGCAGTTTAAGTGGGAATTATGGCTACACCTTC
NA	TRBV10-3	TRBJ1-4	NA	CAISRGGHGEKLFF	TGTGCCATCAGCCGAGGGGGGCACGGTGAAAAACTGTTTTTT
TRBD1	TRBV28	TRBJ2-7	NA	CASSYRGQSTYEQYF	TGTGCCAGCAGCTACAGGGGGCAAAGCACCTACGAGCAGTACTTC